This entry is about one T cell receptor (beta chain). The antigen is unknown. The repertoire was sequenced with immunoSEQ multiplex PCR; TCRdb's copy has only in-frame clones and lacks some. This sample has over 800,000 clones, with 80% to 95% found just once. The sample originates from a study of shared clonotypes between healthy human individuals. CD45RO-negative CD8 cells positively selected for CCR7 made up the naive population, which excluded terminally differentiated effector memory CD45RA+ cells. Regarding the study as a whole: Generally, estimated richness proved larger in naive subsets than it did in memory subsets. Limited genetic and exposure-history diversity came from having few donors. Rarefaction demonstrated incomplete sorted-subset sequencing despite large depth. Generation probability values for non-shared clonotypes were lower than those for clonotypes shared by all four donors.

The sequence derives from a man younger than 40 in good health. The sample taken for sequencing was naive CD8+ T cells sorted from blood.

Here the CDR3 DNA reads TGCAGCGTTGCGGGAACAGGGTTCTACGAGCAGTACTTC. Its protein is CSVAGTGFYEQYF. V gene TRBV29-1 combines with J gene TRBJ2-7; D perhaps matches TRBD1 (6 bases). V lost 4 bases and J 3 bases, leaving 13 bases between the germline ends. Germline V gene lookup returns CDR1 SQVTM and CDR2 ANQGSEA. This CDR3 is 13 amino acids long.